Reported below is one T cell receptor beta chain. The antigen is undetermined. The data stem from a study of T cells after yellow fever vaccination. The V and J ends lost 5 bases and 1 base respectively, with 9 bases between them. This CDR3 is built from 13 residues. In germline, CDR1 is MNHEY, CDR2 SVGEGT. The study's findings and limits: The CD4 and CD8 compartments had a small share of their clonotypes in common. Researchers cautioned that FACS-sorted repertoires could harbor abundant clonotypes contaminating from the bulk population. Weaker overall was a secondary response that nonetheless peaked faster, on day 5 versus 15.

5'RACE template switching produced TCR cDNA carrying a universal primer site and UMIs. TCRdb recomputed calls from the 5' RACE reads with MiXCR, one row per CDR3 protein. The sample yields under 600,000 distinct CDR3 sequences, 21% seen once. The chain joins TRBV6-2 or TRBV6-3 to TRBJ2-7; D is tentatively TRBD1 or TRBD2 (5 bases each). This TCR came from a young man who received the YFV17D yellow fever vaccine. The material sequenced was PBMCs, taken about 21 days after the first yellow fever vaccination. The CDR3 sequence: CASSRGESYEQYV. Here the CDR3 DNA reads TGTGCCAGCAGTAGAGGGGAATCCTACGAGCAGTACGTC.